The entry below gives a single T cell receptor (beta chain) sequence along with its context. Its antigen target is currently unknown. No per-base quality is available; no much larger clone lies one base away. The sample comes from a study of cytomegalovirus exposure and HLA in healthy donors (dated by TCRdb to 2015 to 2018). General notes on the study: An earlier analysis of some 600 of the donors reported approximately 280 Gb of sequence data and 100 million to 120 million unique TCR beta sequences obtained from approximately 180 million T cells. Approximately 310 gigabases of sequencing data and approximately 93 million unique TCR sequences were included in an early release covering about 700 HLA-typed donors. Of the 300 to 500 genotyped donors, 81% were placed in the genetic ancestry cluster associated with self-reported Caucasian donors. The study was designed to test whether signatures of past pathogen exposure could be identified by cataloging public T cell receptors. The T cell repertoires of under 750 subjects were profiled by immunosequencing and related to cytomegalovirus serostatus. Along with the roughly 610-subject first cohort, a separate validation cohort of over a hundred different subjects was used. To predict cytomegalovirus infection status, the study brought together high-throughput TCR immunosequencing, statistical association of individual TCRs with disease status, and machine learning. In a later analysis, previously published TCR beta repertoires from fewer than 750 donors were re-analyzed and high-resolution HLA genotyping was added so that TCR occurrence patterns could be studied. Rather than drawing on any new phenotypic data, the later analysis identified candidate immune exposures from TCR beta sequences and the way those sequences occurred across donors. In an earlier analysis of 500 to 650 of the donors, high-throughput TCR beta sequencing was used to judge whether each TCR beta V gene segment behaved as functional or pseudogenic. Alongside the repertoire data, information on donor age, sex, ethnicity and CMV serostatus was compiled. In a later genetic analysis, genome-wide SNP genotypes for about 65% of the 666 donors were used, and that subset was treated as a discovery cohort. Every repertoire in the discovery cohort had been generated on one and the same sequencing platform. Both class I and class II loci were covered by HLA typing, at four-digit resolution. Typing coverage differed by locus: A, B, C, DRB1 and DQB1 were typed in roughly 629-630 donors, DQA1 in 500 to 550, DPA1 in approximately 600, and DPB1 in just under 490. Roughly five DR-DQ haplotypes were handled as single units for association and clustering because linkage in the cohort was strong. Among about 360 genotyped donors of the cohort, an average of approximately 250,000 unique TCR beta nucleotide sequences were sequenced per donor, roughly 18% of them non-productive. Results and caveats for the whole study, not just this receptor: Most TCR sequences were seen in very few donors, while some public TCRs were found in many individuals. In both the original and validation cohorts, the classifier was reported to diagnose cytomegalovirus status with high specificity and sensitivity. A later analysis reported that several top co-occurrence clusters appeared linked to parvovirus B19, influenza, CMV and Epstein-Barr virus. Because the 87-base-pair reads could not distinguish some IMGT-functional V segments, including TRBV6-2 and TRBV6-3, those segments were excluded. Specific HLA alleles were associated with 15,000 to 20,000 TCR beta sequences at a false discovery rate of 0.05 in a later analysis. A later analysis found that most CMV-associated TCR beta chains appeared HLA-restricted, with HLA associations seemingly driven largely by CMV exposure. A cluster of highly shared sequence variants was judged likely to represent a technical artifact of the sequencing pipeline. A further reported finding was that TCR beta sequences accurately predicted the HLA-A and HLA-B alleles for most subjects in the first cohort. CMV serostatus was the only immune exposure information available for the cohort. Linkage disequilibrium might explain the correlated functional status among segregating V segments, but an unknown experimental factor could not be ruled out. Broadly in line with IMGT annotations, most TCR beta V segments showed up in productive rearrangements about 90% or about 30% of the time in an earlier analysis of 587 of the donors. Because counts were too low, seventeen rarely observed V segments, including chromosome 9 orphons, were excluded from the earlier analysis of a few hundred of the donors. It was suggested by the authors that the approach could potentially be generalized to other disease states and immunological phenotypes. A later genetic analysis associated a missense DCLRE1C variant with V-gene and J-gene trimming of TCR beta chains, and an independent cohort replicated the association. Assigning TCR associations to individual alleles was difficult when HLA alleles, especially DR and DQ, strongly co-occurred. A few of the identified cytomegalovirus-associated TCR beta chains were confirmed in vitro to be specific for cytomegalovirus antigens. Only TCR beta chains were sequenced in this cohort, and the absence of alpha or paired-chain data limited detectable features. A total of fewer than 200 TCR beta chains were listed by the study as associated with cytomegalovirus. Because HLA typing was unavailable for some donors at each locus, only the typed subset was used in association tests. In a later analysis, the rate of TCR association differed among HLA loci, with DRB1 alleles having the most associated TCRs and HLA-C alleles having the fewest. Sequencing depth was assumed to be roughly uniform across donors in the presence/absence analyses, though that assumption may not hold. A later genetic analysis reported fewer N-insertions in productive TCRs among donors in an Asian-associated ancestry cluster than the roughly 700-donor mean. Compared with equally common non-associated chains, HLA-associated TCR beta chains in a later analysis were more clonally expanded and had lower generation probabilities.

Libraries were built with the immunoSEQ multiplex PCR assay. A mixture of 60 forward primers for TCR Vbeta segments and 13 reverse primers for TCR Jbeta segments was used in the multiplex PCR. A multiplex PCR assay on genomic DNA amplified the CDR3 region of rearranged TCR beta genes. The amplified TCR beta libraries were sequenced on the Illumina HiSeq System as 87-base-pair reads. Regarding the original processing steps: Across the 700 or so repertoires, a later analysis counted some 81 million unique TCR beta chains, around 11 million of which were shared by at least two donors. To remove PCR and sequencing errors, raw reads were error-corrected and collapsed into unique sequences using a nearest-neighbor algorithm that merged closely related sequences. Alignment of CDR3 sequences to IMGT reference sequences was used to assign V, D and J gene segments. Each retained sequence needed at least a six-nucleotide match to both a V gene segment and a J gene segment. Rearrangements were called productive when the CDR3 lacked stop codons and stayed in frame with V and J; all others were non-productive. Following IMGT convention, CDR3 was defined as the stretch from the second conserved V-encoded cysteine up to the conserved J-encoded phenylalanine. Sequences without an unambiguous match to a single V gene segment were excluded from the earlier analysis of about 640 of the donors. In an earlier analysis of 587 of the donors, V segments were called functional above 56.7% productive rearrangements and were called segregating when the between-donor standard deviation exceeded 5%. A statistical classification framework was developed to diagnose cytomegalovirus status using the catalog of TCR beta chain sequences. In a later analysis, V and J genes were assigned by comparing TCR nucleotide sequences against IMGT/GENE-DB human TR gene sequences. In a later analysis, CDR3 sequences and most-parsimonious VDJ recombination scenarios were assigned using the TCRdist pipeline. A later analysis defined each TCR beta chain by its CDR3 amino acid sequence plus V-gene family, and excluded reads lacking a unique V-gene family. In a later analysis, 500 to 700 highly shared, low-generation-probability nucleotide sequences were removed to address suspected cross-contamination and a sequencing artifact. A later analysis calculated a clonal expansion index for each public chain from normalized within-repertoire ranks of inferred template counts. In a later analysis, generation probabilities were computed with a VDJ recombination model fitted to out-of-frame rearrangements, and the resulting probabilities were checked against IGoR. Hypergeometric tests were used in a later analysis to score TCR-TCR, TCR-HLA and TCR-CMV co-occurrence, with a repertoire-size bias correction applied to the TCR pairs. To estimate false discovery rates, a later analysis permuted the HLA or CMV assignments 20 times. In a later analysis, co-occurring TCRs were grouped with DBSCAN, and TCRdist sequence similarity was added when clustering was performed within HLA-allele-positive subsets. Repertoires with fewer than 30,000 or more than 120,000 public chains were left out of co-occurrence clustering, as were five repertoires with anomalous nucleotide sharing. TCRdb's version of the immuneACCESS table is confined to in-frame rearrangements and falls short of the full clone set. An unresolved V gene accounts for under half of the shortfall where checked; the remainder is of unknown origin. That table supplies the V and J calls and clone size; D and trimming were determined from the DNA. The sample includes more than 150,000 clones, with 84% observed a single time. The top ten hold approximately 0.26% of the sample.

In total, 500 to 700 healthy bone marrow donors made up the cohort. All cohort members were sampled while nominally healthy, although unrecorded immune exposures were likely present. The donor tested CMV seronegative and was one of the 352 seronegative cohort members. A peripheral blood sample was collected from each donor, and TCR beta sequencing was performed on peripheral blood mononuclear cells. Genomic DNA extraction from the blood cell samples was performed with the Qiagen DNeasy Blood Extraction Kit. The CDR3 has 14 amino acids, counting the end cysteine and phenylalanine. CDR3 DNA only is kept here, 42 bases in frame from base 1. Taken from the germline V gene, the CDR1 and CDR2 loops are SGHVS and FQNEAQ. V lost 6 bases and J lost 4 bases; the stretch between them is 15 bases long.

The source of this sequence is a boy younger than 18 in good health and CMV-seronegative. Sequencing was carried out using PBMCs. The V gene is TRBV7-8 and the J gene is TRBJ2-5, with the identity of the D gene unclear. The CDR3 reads CASSSRQRRETQYF. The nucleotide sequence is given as TGTGCCAGCAGTAGCCGGCAAAGACGAGAGACCCAGTACTTC.